These 9 T cell receptor beta chains originate from one sample sequenced in a study of shared clonotypes between healthy human individuals. Method: immunoSEQ multiplex PCR; TCRdb's copy keeps in-frame clones and lacks some. The sample yields 2 million to 3 million clones, around nine tenths seen once. Sequenced: naive CD4+ T cells sorted from blood. The subset here: CD45RA+ positively selected. The receptors here all came from a man aged 18 to 30 in good health.

This clone was seen only a few times. The same CDR3 arises from other DNA sequences in this sample as well. The CDR3 protein is CASSYSQGAYEQYF. For the CDR3, the DNA is TGTGCCAGCAGTTACTCCCAGGGGGCCTACGAGCAGTACTTC. The V and J genes are TRBV6-5 and TRBJ2-7; 7 bases map to TRBD1. This CDR3 region has 14 residues. The V and J ends lost 0 bases and 2 bases, in that order; junction bases with no gene match: 1. CDR1 and CDR2 from the germline V gene are MNHEY and SVGAGI.

The V call is TRBV4-1, the J call TRBJ2-1; D possibly uses TRBD1 or TRBD2 (7 bases each). The CDR3 has 13 residues. Trimming pared 4 bases from V and 8 bases from J, leaving 12 bases between. In germline, CDR1 is MGHRA, CDR2 YSYEKL. The CDR3 here is CASSLTGRDEQFF. The CDR3, as DNA: TGCGCCAGCAGCCTGACAGGGAGGGATGAGCAGTTCTTC.

CDR3 loop: CASSLDGGKGNEQFF. CDR3 nucleotide sequence: TGTGCCAGCAGCTTAGATGGGGGCAAAGGGAATGAGCAGTTCTTC. V and J are TRBV13 and TRBJ2-1, with D possibly matching TRBD1 (6 bases). The CDR3 has 15 residues. Trimming pared 1 base from V and 7 bases from J, leaving 14 bases between. The germline V gene has CDR1 PRHDT and CDR2 FYEKMQ (reference sequence).

The rearrangement joins TRBV28 to TRBJ1-6; D call uncertain. The length of the CDR3 is 12 residues. Germline-derived CDR1 and CDR2 are MDHEN and SYDVKM. The V end was cut by 5 bases, the J end by 8 bases, with 7 bases between. The CDR3 region has the DNA TGTGCCAGCAGTGGACCTCATTCACCCCTCCACTTT. Translating it yields CASSGPHSPLHF.

V usage is TRBV5-8 and J usage is TRBJ2-7; TRBD1 agrees at 9 bases. The CDR3 is 14 residues long. The ends lost 4 bases at V and 4 bases at J; junction bases unmatched: 6. Germline V CDR1 and CDR2: SGHTS, YDEGEE. CDR3: CASSITGQGYEQYF. CDR3 DNA: TGTGCCAGCAGCATTACGGGACAGGGTTACGAGCAGTACTTC.

The V gene is TRBV29-1, the J gene TRBJ2-3; D not resolved. This CDR3 comprises 14 residues. Trimming left V 4 bases short and J 1 base short, with 12 bases between. The germline CDR1 and CDR2 sequences are SQVTM and ANQGSEA. The CDR3 DNA follows: TGCAGCGTTGGATTTTCAAGGGGCACAGATACGCAGTATTTT. It translates to CSVGFSRGTDTQYF.

The V gene is TRBV29-1, the J gene TRBJ1-1; 9 bases map to TRBD1. V shed 8 bases, J shed 2 bases, and the junction held 9 bases outside the gene matches. The CDR3 runs 14 residues. In germline, CDR1 is SQVTM, CDR2 ANQGSEA. For the CDR3, the DNA is TGCAGCACATCGTCGGGACAGGGAAACACTGAAGCTTTCTTT. Residues: CSTSSGQGNTEAFF.

The CDR3 DNA reads as TGTGCCAGCAGCTTGATGGGAGGGGGGGATAATGAAAAACTGTTTTTT. Its translation is CASSLMGGGDNEKLFF. The genes are TRBV5-4 and TRBJ1-4; perhaps TRBD1 as D (6 bases). The germline gives CDR1 SGHNT, CDR2 YYREEE (reference sequence). Trimming cost V 1 base and J 4 bases, with 14 bases left between them. The CDR3 runs to 16 residues.

This clone appeared a single time. The V and J genes are TRBV5-1 and TRBJ2-7; D possibly matches TRBD1 or TRBD2 (6 bases each). CDR3 size: 14 residues. Per germline, CDR1 SGHRS and CDR2 YFSETQ. V was pared by 5 bases and J by 0 bases, with 12 bases between. The CDR3, as DNA: TGCGCCAGCAGTATACAGGGACTCTCCTACGAGCAGTACTTC. Protein sequence: CASSIQGLSYEQYF.